Presented here are 4 T cell receptor beta chains from one specimen sequenced in a study of cytomegalovirus exposure and HLA in healthy donors. PCR primers comprised 60 Vbeta and 13 Jbeta primers. The assay was immunoSEQ multiplex PCR, and TCRdb's table has in-frame clones only and misses some. This sample has about 140,000 clones, with approximately 80% found just once. The sample taken for sequencing was PBMCs. The receptors were gathered from a male donor in good health and CMV-seronegative.

CDR3 bases: TGTGCCAGCAGTTCCCCACAAGGGGCGGAAGCTTTCTTT. It yields the protein CASSSPQGAEAFF. The chain links TRBV28 to TRBJ1-1; D perhaps matches TRBD1 (5 bases). The germline V and J ends were trimmed by 4 bases and 8 bases, with 14 bases remaining between them. Germline CDR1 is MDHEN and CDR2 is SYDVKM. The CDR3 sequence is 13 residues long.

The chain links TRBV30 to TRBJ1-2, with 8 positions matching TRBD1. Germline CDR1 is GTSNPN and CDR2 is SVGIG (reference sequence). Losses at the gene ends were 0 bases for V and 4 bases for J; bases not matched to a gene: 7. The CDR3 has 15 residues. CDR3 sequence reads: CAWSVQGGVGYGYTF. The CDR3 DNA reads TGTGCCTGGAGTGTACAGGGGGGGGTGGGCTATGGCTACACCTTC.

J is TRBJ2-7 and V is TRBV5-1; 9 bases match TRBD1. After removal of 4 bases from V and 5 bases from J, the junction contained 13 bases not matched to a gene. Germline-derived CDR1 and CDR2 are SGHRS and YFSETQ. The CDR3 sequence is 16 residues long. The DNA of the CDR3 is TGCGCCAGCAGCCCCCATACTGGGACAGGGAAGAACGAGCAGTACTTC. It encodes CASSPHTGTGKNEQYF.

The rearrangement uses TRBV21-1 and TRBJ1-2; the D call TRBD1 from the table was never checked on the DNA. TRBV21-1 is shown as a pseudogene. The CDR3 runs to 15 residues. CDR3 in DNA: TGTGCCAGCAGCAGCTCGCAGGGGCTAAGATATGGCTACACCTTC. Amino acid sequence: CASSSSQGLRYGYTF.